The rows below give T cell receptor beta chains drawn from one sample of a study of shared clonotypes between healthy human individuals. The table came from immunoSEQ multiplex PCR; TCRdb's copy has only in-frame clones and leaves some out. The sample yields about 820,000 clones, 92% seen once. The sample comprised naive CD8+ T cells sorted from blood. Source of these receptors: a young man in good health. The CDR3 runs from the conserved cysteine through the conserved F or W. D genes are given only for firm matches. Where a row states a size, it is once, few, many or the class of an expanded clone; other rows omit it.

j_call	v_call	d_call	clone_size	cdr3_nt	cdr3_aa
TRBJ2-7	TRBV27	TRBD2	few	TGTGCCAGCAGTCCAGCGGGAGACACCTACGAGCAGTACTTC	CASSPAGDTYEQYF
TRBJ2-1	TRBV13	-	-	TGTGCCAGCAGCTTTCGGGCGGATCCCCCCGCCAATGAGCAGTTCTTC	CASSFRADPPANEQFF
TRBJ1-1	TRBV7-3	TRBD1	few	TGTGCCAGCAGCTTAAAGGACAGGGGTACAGAAGCTTTCTTT	CASSLKDRGTEAFF
TRBJ2-7	TRBV28	-	-	TGTGCCAGCAGTTTAGTAAGGGAGCAGTACTTC	CASSLVREQYF
TRBJ1-5	TRBV29-1	TRBD1	-	TGCAGCGGCCGACAGGGGTCGGGTCAGCCCCAGCATTTT	CSGRQGSGQPQHF
TRBJ2-7	TRBV30	TRBD1	-	TGTGCCTGGAGTGGGACAGGGGCCTACGAGCAGTACTTC	CAWSGTGAYEQYF
TRBJ2-5	TRBV30	-	-	TGTGCCTGGAGGGAAGGGGTAGGAGGTCAAGAGACCCAGTACTTC	CAWREGVGGQETQYF
TRBJ2-2	TRBV7-8	TRBD2	-	TGTGCCAGCAGCTTTCCCCTAGCGGGAGCTGACACCGGGGAGCTGTTTTTT	CASSFPLAGADTGELFF
TRBJ2-3	TRBV19	TRBD1	-	TGTGCCAGTAGTCCTCGGGACAGGGATATTGATACGCAGTATTTT	CASSPRDRDIDTQYF
TRBJ2-3	TRBV4-1	TRBD2	-	TGCGCCAGCAGCCAAGAAGGGGCGGGAGAAAGCACAGATACGCAGTATTTT	CASSQEGAGESTDTQYF
TRBJ2-7	TRBV7-9	-	once	TGTGCCAGCTCGCCGGCCTACGAGCAGTACTTC	CASSPAYEQYF
TRBJ2-7	TRBV11-1	-	-	TGTGCCAGCAGCTTAGTTCTACACGAGCAGTACTTC	CASSLVLHEQYF
TRBJ2-7	TRBV11-2	-	-	TGTGCCAGCAGCTTAGAGATCGCAGGACCGGGCGAGCAGTACTTC	CASSLEIAGPGEQYF
TRBJ1-5	TRBV19	-	-	TGTGCCAGTAGTATGGTCAGGGAAAACAATCAGCCCCAGCATTTT	CASSMVRENNQPQHF
TRBJ2-3	TRBV2	TRBD2	-	TGTGCCAGCAGTGAAGCGCTTCTTTTTCCGCGGGAGCCAGATACGCAGTATTTT	CASSEALLFPREPDTQYF
TRBJ2-5	TRBV6-5	-	-	TGTGCCAGCAGACCCGAGGTCGGGGAAAGGGAGACCCAGTACTTC	CASRPEVGERETQYF
TRBJ1-4	TRBV15	TRBD1	-	TGTGCCACCAGCAGGGCGGACAGGGGGAGTGAAAAACTGTTTTTT	CATSRADRGSEKLFF
TRBJ2-3	TRBV14	TRBD2	-	TGTGCCAGCAGCCCCTCACTAGCGGGCAGCACAGATACGCAGTATTTT	CASSPSLAGSTDTQYF
TRBJ1-4	TRBV7-9	TRBD1	-	TGTGCCAGCAGCCCCACCCGGGACAGGAGTAATGAAAAACTGTTTTTT	CASSPTRDRSNEKLFF
TRBJ2-1	TRBV4-1	TRBD2	-	TGCGCCAGCAGCCAAGGGACTAGCGGGAAGAATGAGCAGTTCTTC	CASSQGTSGKNEQFF
TRBJ2-7	TRBV7-9	-	-	TGTGCCAGCAGCTCCTGGGGCGGGGGCATATACGAGCAGTACTTC	CASSSWGGGIYEQYF
TRBJ1-2	TRBV7-8	TRBD1	-	TGTGCCAGCAGCGCGACAGGGGAGCCTGGCTACACCTTC	CASSATGEPGYTF